The next 30 T cell receptor beta chains were all read from a single sample in a study of identical twins. TCRdb passed the 5' RACE reads through MiXCR, listing each CDR3 protein once. The repertoire holds hundreds of thousands of distinct CDR3 sequences, under 9% seen once, with around 2.1% in the top ten. The same sample was also studied in work on yellow fever vaccine responses in identical twins.

Sequenced input: memory (CD45RO+) T cells sorted from blood. These receptors were taken from a woman younger than 30 in good health.

As to this clonotype: A junction boundary mismatches the germline segment, possibly from a read error. The rearrangement uses TRBV11-2 and TRBJ1-6; 7 bases are a match to TRBD1. The germline CDR1 and CDR2 sequences are SGHAT and FQNNGV. There are 15 residues in the CDR3. In nucleotides, the CDR3 is TGCGCCAGCAGCTTATGGGGCGACAGGGTCTCACCCCTCCACTTT. It yields the protein CASSLWGDRVSPLHF. Drawing the rest from reference TRBV11-2 and TRBJ1-6, the complete variable domain is EAGVAQSPRYKIIEKRQSVAFWCNPISGHATLYWYQQILGQGPKLLIQFQNNGVVDDSQLPKDRFSAERLKGVDSTLKIQPAKLEDSAVYLCASSLWGDRVSPLHFGNGTRLTVT.

This clonotype came up many times. The V and J genes are TRBV9 and TRBJ1-1; no clear D. Germline V gives CDR1 SGDLS, CDR2 YYNGEE. Trimming pared 2 bases from V and 5 bases from J, leaving 10 bases between. The CDR3 length is 13 residues. The DNA of the CDR3 is TGTGCCAGCAGCGTGTCGAGGGAAACTGAAGCTTTCTTT. Protein: CASSVSRETEAFF.

In this sample, this clonotype turned up many times. In DNA form, the CDR3 reads TGTGCCAGCCTCTTTTTCTATTTTCCCCAGCATTTT. Encoded protein: CASLFFYFPQHF. This sequence joins TRBV7-9 and TRBJ1-5; D is uncertain. The CDR3 is 12 residues long. Germline CDR1 and CDR2: SEHNR and FQNEAQ (reference sequence). The ends were cut back, 8 bases at V and 10 bases at J, with 15 bases in the middle. The full variable domain, in which reference TRBV7-9 and TRBJ1-5 provide the parts outside the CDR3, is DTGVSQNPRHKITKRGQNVTFRCDPISEHNRLYWYRQTLGQGPEFLTYFQNEAQLEKSRLLSDRFSAERPKGSFSTLEIQRTEQGDSAMYLCASLFFYFPQHFGDGTRLSIL.

This chain joins TRBV27 and TRBJ1-1; D unclear. Germline CDR1 reads MNHEY; CDR2 reads SMNVEV (reference sequence). Trimming took 4 bases from V and 1 from J, leaving 7 bases between them. This CDR3 has 13 amino acids. DNA for the CDR3: TGTGCCAGCAGTTGGAAGAAGAACACTGAAGCTTTCTTT. This translates into CASSWKKNTEAFF.

In its sample, this clonotype was seen many times. The chain employs TRBV28 and TRBJ2-7; D unclear. Per germline, CDR1 MDHEN and CDR2 SYDVKM. The CDR3 loop spans 17 amino acids. The ends were cut back, 4 bases at V and 0 bases at J, with 19 bases in the middle. CDR3 sequence: CASSSIETAGSSYEQYV. CDR3 coding DNA: TGTGCCAGCAGTTCGATAGAAACAGCTGGTAGCTCCTACGAGCAGTACGTC.

The V call is TRBV4-2, the J call TRBJ2-3; the D is unclear. CDR3 length: 15 amino acids. Germline CDR1 reads LGHNA; CDR2 reads YNFKEQ. V was pared by 0 bases and J by 2 bases, with 9 bases between. The CDR3 loop reads CASSQDLTSTDTQYF. Written as DNA, the CDR3 is TGTGCCAGCAGCCAAGATTTGACGTCCACAGATACGCAGTATTTT.

This clonotype occurred many times. This chain connects TRBV25-1 to TRBJ1-6; no clear D. This CDR3 spans 13 amino acids. Per germline, CDR1 MGHDK and CDR2 SYGVNS. Trimming cost V 2 bases and J 4 bases, with 3 bases left between them. The CDR3 protein is CASSETYNSPLHF. CDR3 nucleotides: TGTGCCAGCAGTGAAACTTATAATTCACCCCTCCACTTT.

This clonotype occurred many times. The V gene is TRBV28, the J gene TRBJ2-3; D call uncertain. Trimming left V 5 bases short and J 2 bases short, with 11 bases between. The CDR3 is made up of 14 amino acids. Looked up from germline, CDR1 is MDHEN and CDR2 is SYDVKM. CDR3 sequence reads: CASSRNTDTDTQYF. CDR3 DNA: TGTGCCAGCAGTCGCAACACTGACACAGATACGCAGTATTTT.

The chain combines TRBV5-1 with TRBJ2-5, with no clear D. Trimming shortened V by 3 bases and J by 7 bases, and 13 bases separated the two germline ends. Germline lookup yields CDR1 SGHRS and CDR2 YFSETQ. This CDR3 is built from 13 residues. The CDR3 reads CASSSDLAMTQYF. CDR3 nucleotide sequence: TGCGCCAGCAGCTCGGATCTCGCGATGACCCAGTACTTC.

This clonotype was observed a handful of times. V usage is TRBV11-2 and J usage is TRBJ2-7; 8 bases are shared with TRBD1. The CDR3 has 14 residues. The germline V gene encodes CDR1 SGHAT and CDR2 FQNNGV. V shed 4 bases and J 5 bases; nucleotides not matched to a gene: 7. CDR3 residues: CASSSRTGFNEQYV. The CDR3 DNA follows: TGTGCCAGCAGCTCACGGACAGGGTTTAACGAGCAGTACGTC.

This chain joins TRBV7-2 and TRBJ2-7; D may match TRBD1 or TRBD2 (5 bases each). Germline CDR1 reads SGHTA; CDR2 reads FQGNSA. The CDR3 has 14 residues. The V end lost 2 bases, the J end lost 0 bases, and 8 bases lay between the germline ends. CDR3 sequence: CASSLTRGSYEQYV. The CDR3 DNA reads as TGTGCCAGCAGCTTAACGAGGGGCTCCTACGAGCAGTACGTC.

Ten or more counts support this clonotype. V usage is TRBV14 and J usage is TRBJ1-3; D possibly corresponds to TRBD1 (5 bases). CDR1 is SGHDN, CDR2 FVKESK, per germline. Trimming pared 2 bases from V and 2 bases from J, leaving 13 bases between. There are 16 residues in the CDR3. The CDR3 reads CASSQLGTDAGNTIYF. CDR3 coding DNA: TGTGCCAGCAGCCAACTAGGGACTGACGCTGGAAACACCATATATTTT.

This clonotype was counted many times. The chain employs TRBV20-1 and TRBJ2-3; D assignment may be TRBD1 or TRBD2 (5 bases each). Between the trimmed V and J ends, which lost 5 bases and 5 bases, there was a span of 11 bases. This CDR3 region has 12 residues. Germline V gene data show CDR1 as DFQATT and CDR2 as SNEGSKA (reference sequence). Written as DNA, the CDR3 is TGCAGTGCTCGCCGGGACCAAGATACGCAGTATTTT. Residues: CSARRDQDTQYF.

This clonotype was observed a handful of times. J is TRBJ2-5 and V is TRBV11-2; 13 nucleotides line up with TRBD2. Germline V gene lookup returns CDR1 SGHAT and CDR2 FQNNGV. The CDR3 sequence is 16 residues long. J gave up 1 base and V 3 bases, and 2 bases lay outside the gene matches. For the CDR3, the DNA is TGTGCCAGCAGCTTGACTAGCGGGGGGACCCAAGAGACCCAGTACTTC. It codes for CASSLTSGGTQETQYF.

The rearrangement links TRBV4-1 to TRBJ2-5; the match to TRBD2 covers 7 bases. V lost 2 bases, J lost 2 bases, and 5 bases stayed unmatched. CDR1 and CDR2 from the germline V gene are MGHRA and YSYEKL. CDR3 size: 15 residues. The CDR3 nucleotides are TGCGCCAGCAGCCAACCAGCGGGAACTCAAGAGACCCAGTACTTC. Protein product: CASSQPAGTQETQYF.

The chain couples TRBV12-3 or TRBV12-4 to TRBJ2-2; D is unclear. Trimming cost V 8 bases and J 0 bases, with 10 bases left between them. CDR3 size: 14 residues. The CDR3 sequence: CASLSYPNTGELFF. The CDR3 coding sequence is TGTGCCAGCTTAAGTTATCCGAACACCGGGGAGCTGTTTTTT.

Only a few counts were recorded for this clonotype. The J gene is TRBJ2-1, the V gene TRBV25-1; D remains ambiguous. The germline CDR1 and CDR2 sequences are MGHDK and SYGVNS. This CDR3 is built from 19 residues. V lost 3 bases and J lost 0, with 21 bases in between. CDR3 region: CASSDSGPRVESSYNEQFF. CDR3 coding DNA: TGTGCCAGCAGTGATTCTGGGCCTAGGGTAGAAAGCTCCTACAATGAGCAGTTCTTC.

This clonotype was recorded a few times. The rearrangement links TRBV3-1 to TRBJ2-1; D unclear. This CDR3 comprises 11 residues. The ends were cut back, 3 bases at V and 10 bases at J, with 7 bases in the middle. Germline-derived CDR1 and CDR2 are LGHDT and YNNKEL (reference sequence). CDR3 in DNA: TGTGCCAGCAGCCAGGCGGACGAGCAGTTCTTC. Encoded protein: CASSQADEQFF.

The chain employs TRBV27 and TRBJ1-5; D gene ambiguous. Germline CDR1 MNHEY, CDR2 SMNVEV (reference sequence). CDR3 length equals 15 residues. V was cut by 1 base and J by 0 bases, with 7 bases left in between. CDR3 residues: CASSLFSGSNQPQHF. The DNA of the CDR3 is TGTGCCAGCAGTTTATTTTCAGGTAGCAATCAGCCCCAGCATTTT.

The V call is TRBV7-2, the J call TRBJ2-7; D perhaps matches TRBD1 (6 bases). Trimming removed 5 bases at V and 3 bases at J, with 11 bases between. This CDR3 has 13 residues. The germline CDR1 and CDR2 sequences are SGHTA and FQGNSA. CDR3 protein: CASSPAQGYEQYV. The CDR3 DNA reads TGTGCCAGCAGCCCTGCACAGGGCTACGAGCAGTACGTC.

This clonotype was recorded at least ten times. V is TRBV20-1 and J is TRBJ2-2; tentative D call: TRBD1 (6 bases). This CDR3 has 13 residues. Germline CDR1 reads DFQATT; CDR2 reads SNEGSKA (reference sequence). Trimming pared 4 bases from V and 6 bases from J, leaving 12 bases between. CDR3 DNA: TGCAGTGCTAACACAGGGCAACCCGGGGAGCTGTTTTTT. Amino acids: CSANTGQPGELFF.

V and J are TRBV2 and TRBJ2-7, with TRBD2 identical over 8 bases. Germline V lookup: CDR1 SNHLY, CDR2 FYNNEI. The CDR3 sequence is 11 residues long. With 4 bases clipped from V and 7 bases from J, the junction kept 0 bases outside the gene matches. CDR3 nucleotides: TGTGCCAGCAGTGTAGCGGGGGAGCAGTACTTC. This gives the protein CASSVAGEQYF.

This sequence joins TRBV6-1 and TRBJ1-1; the match to TRBD1 covers 8 bases. The CDR3 is made up of 14 amino acids. Trimming removed 5 bases from V and 1 base from J; junction bases left unmatched: 3. Germline V gene sequence: CDR1 MNHNS, CDR2 SASEGT. The DNA for the CDR3 is TGTGCCAGCAGTCGGACAGGGAGGAACACTGAAGCTTTCTTT. Residues: CASSRTGRNTEAFF.

In this sample, this clonotype turned up a few times. The chain combines TRBV7-2 with TRBJ1-3; unclear D gene. Germline assignment: CDR1 SGHTA and CDR2 FQGNSA. V lost 5 bases, J lost 4 bases, and 12 bases lay in between. This CDR3 is 14 amino acids long. As DNA, the CDR3 is TGTGCCAGCAGCCGGTACGGGCTCGGAAACACCATATATTTT. Translating gives CASSRYGLGNTIYF.

The sample holds many counts of this clonotype. The V and J genes are TRBV11-2 and TRBJ2-1; 8 nucleotides agree with TRBD2. The CDR3 sequence is 16 residues long. Germline V CDR1 and CDR2: SGHAT, FQNNGV. J lost 12 bases, V lost 4 bases, and 17 bases had no gene match. This chain's CDR3 is CASSSSAGGGLYWQFF. The CDR3 nucleotides are TGTGCCAGCAGCTCGTCTGCGGGGGGCGGGTTATATTGGCAGTTCTTC.

This clonotype has a count of ten or more. CDR3 region: CASRPDPPNQPQHF. For the CDR3, the DNA is TGTGCCAGCAGACCCGACCCACCCAATCAGCCCCAGCATTTT. The V call is TRBV12-3 or TRBV12-4, the J call TRBJ1-5, with D unresolved. The CDR3 runs 14 residues. V lost 6 bases and J 3 bases, leaving 12 bases between the germline ends.

V usage is TRBV6-1 and J usage is TRBJ1-4; 9 nucleotides match TRBD1. The CDR3 has 13 amino acids. Germline V gene lookup returns CDR1 MNHNS and CDR2 SASEGT. After removal of 8 bases from V and 9 bases from J, the junction contained 7 bases not matched to a gene. This CDR3 reads CASATGTGKKLFF. In nucleotides, the CDR3 is TGTGCCAGCGCAACCGGGACAGGGAAAAAACTGTTTTTT.

Only a few counts were recorded for this clonotype. The rearrangement joins TRBV20-1 to TRBJ2-2, with 12 bases identical to TRBD1. The germline gives CDR1 DFQATT, CDR2 SNEGSKA (reference sequence). V lost 2 bases, J lost 4 bases, and 8 bases stayed unmatched. The length of the CDR3 is 17 residues. The CDR3 coding sequence is TGCAGTGCTAGAACAGCGGGACAGGGGGCGACCACCGGGGAGCTGTTTTTT. Its translation: CSARTAGQGATTGELFF.

This clonotype was seen many times. J is TRBJ1-1 and V is TRBV6-1; a possible D gene is TRBD1 (5 bases). The V gene's germline CDR1 is MNHNS and CDR2 SASEGT. Between the trimmed V and J ends, which lost 5 bases and 8 bases, there was a span of 15 bases. The CDR3 is made up of 13 amino acids. DNA of the CDR3: TGTGCCAGCAGTCCAGTAGGCGAGGGGGAAGCTTTCTTT. Translation gives CASSPVGEGEAFF.

The rearrangement uses TRBV20-1 and TRBJ1-2, with 10 bases lining up with TRBD1. The CDR3 loop spans 14 amino acids. Germline lookup yields CDR1 DFQATT and CDR2 SNEGSKA (reference sequence). V dropped 5 bases and J dropped 4; count of bases not matched to a gene: 7. The CDR3 region is CSAPPGQGTYGYTF. The CDR3 DNA follows: TGCAGTGCTCCTCCGGGACAGGGGACCTATGGCTACACCTTC.